This TCR beta chain emerged from a study of OX40 agonist ivuxolimab in advanced cancers. Study-level background: Ivuxolimab was a fully human IgG2 agonistic monoclonal antibody targeting the costimulatory receptor OX40 (CD134). Intravenous ivuxolimab was administered to patients every 2 weeks at six dose levels: 0.01, 0.1, 0.3, 1.5, 3 and 10 mg/kg. The paper reports the monotherapy dose-escalation portion (N = 52 patients) of the phase I ivuxolimab trial. Of the approximately 50 dose-escalation patients, hepatocellular carcinoma was present in approximately 20, melanoma in some 15, renal cell carcinoma in 9 and head and neck cancer in 9. Partial responses were achieved by three dose-escalation patients, of whom one had hepatocellular carcinoma and two had cutaneous melanoma. Patients were allowed to have had prior anti-PD-1, anti-PD-L1 or anti-CTLA-4 therapy, and 40% of the dose-escalation patients had been treated with checkpoint inhibitors. The point of sequencing TCRbeta in the periphery was to test whether ivuxolimab changed TCR sequence diversity and drove clonal T-cell expansion. The dose-escalation cohort was over 70% male with a mean age of roughly 62 years, ranging from about 23 to 85. On the study overall, not on this receptor specifically: Which antigens the clonally expanded peripheral T cells were specific for was not determined. Low levels of normalized T-cell clonal expansion were also seen in some patients who did not respond. Clonal expansion of both CD4+ and CD8+ blood T cells was observed from baseline to week 6 at doses 0.1 to 3.0 mg/kg. After ivuxolimab, more expanded clones were found on average in CD8+ T cells than in CD4+ T cells. In the 0.1-3.0 mg/kg groups, partial responders were among the patients with the lowest normalized peripheral clonal expansion, particularly in CD8+ T cells.

Sequences MDHEN (CDR1) and SYDVKM (CDR2) are obtained from the germline V gene. From the cysteine up to the phenylalanine, the CDR3 has a length of 12 residues. CDR3 DNA is the only sequence kept; it has 36 bases, read in frame from the first base. V and J are truncated by 6 bases and 6 bases respectively, leaving an intervening sequence of 10 bases. Genomic DNA was extracted from sorted cells for sequencing of the TCRbeta CDR3 region. The immunoSEQ Assay was used for sequencing of TCRbeta CDR3 regions. TCRdb retrieved this table from immuneACCESS and kept in-frame rearrangements only. Not all clones are present; in checked studies, unresolved V genes account for under half, and no reason is known for the remainder. Across this sample there are about 76,000 clones, with about 86% seen only once. The top ten hold more than 1.5% of the sample. The trial excluded patients who had a history of autoimmune disease or who were on systemic immunosuppression. Peripheral blood for TCR sequencing was drawn from every dose cohort at baseline, at cycle 4 day 1 and at cycle 7 day 1. Samples came from an open-label, multicenter, first-in-human phase I dose-escalation trial of ivuxolimab. Adults with locally advanced or metastatic melanoma, renal cell carcinoma, hepatocellular carcinoma or head and neck squamous cell carcinoma were enrolled in the trial. Before TCR sequencing, CD4+ T cells and CD8+ T cells from peripheral blood were sorted into separate populations.

In this sample, this clone turned up a few times. Its specific antigen is unknown. There are no base qualities to consult, and no much larger clone falls within one base. Sequenced material: CD4+ or CD8+ T cells sorted from blood, taken in a trial of the OX40 agonist ivuxolimab. The V and J genes are TRBV28 and TRBJ2-3; the D segment could be TRBD1, given 6 matching bases. This receptor was taken from an adult with an advanced solid tumor such as melanoma, head and neck, liver or kidney cancer. The CDR3: CASRQGSDTQYF. The DNA reads TGTGCCAGCAGACAGGGCTCGGATACGCAGTATTTT.